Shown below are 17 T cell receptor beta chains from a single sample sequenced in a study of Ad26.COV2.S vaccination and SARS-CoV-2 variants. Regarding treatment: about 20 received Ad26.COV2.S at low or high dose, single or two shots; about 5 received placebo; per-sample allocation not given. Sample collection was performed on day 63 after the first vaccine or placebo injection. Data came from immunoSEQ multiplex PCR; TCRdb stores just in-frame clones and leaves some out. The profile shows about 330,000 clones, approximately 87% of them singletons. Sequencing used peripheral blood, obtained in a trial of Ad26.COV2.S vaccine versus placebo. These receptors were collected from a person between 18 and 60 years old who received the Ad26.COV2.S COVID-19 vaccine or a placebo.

The CDR3 loop is CASTDPGKFYGEQFF. CDR3 in DNA: TGTGCCAGCACGGACCCCGGGAAATTTTACGGTGAGCAGTTCTTC. This chain uses TRBV19 with TRBJ2-1; possible D gene TRBD2, 5 bases. The V and J ends lost 9 bases and 9 bases respectively, with 24 bases between them. The CDR3 extends over 15 amino acids. In germline, CDR1 is LNHDA, CDR2 SQIVND (reference sequence). Supplemented by reference TRBV19 and TRBJ2-1, the full variable domain reads DGGITQSPKYLFRKEGQNVTLSCEQNLNHDAMYWYRQDPGQGLRLIYYSQIVNDFQKGDIAEGYSVSREKKESFPLTVTSAQKNPTAFYLCASTDPGKFYGEQFFGPGTRLTVL.

CDR3 coding DNA: TGTGCCAGCAGTGGACAAGGATCCAGGTCCCGGAACTATGGCTACACCTTC. It yields the protein CASSGQGSRSRNYGYTF. The rearrangement links TRBV6-1 to TRBJ1-2; no clear D gene. This CDR3 region has 17 residues. CDR1 is MNHNS, CDR2 SASEGT, per germline. Between the trimmed V and J ends, which lost 4 bases and 2 bases, there was a span of 20 bases.

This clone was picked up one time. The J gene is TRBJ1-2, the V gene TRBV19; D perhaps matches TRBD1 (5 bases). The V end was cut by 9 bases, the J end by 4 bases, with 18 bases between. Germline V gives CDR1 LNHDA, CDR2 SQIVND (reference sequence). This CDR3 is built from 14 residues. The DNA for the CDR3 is TGTGCCAGCAAAGCGGGGGACGGAGGCTATGGCTACACCTTC. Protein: CASKAGDGGYGYTF.

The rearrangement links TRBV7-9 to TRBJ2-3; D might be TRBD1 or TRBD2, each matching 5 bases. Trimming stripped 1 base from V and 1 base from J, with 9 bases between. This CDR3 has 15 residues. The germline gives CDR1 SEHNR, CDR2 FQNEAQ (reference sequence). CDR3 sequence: CASSLDGGGTDTQYF. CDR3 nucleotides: TGTGCCAGCAGCTTAGATGGGGGAGGCACAGATACGCAGTATTTT.

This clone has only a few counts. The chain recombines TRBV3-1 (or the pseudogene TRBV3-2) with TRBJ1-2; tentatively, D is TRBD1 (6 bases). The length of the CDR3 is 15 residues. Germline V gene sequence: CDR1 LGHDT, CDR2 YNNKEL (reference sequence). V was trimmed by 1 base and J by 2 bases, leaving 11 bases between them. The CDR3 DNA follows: TGTGCCAGCAGCCAAGGAGGGGGGGGAAACTATGGCTACACCTTC. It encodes CASSQGGGGNYGYTF.

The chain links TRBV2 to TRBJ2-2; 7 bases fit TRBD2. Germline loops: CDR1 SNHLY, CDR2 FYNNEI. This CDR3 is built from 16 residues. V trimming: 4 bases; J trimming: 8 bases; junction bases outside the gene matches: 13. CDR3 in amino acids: CASSVMTSFYLGELFF. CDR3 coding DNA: TGTGCCAGCAGTGTGATGACTAGCTTTTACCTGGGGGAGCTGTTTTTT.

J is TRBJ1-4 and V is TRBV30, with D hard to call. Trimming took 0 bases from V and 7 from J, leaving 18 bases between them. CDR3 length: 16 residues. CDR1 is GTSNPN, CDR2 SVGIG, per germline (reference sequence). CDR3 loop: CAWSVGQTSGLEKLFF. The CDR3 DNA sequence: TGTGCCTGGAGTGTAGGGCAGACCTCAGGACTTGAAAAACTGTTTTTT.

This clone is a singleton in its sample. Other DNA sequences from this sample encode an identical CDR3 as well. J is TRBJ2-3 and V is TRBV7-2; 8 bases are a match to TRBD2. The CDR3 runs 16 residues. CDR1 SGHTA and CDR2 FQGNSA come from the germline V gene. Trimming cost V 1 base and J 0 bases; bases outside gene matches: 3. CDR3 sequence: CASSLVLAGSTDTQYF. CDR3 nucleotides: TGTGCCAGCAGCTTAGTTCTAGCGGGTAGCACAGATACGCAGTATTTT.

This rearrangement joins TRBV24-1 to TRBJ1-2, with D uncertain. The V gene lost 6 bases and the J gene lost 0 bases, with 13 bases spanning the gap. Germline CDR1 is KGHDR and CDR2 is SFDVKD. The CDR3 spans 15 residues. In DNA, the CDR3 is TGTGCCACCAGTCTTTCGGGCCGCACTAACTATGGCTACACCTTC. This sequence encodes CATSLSGRTNYGYTF.

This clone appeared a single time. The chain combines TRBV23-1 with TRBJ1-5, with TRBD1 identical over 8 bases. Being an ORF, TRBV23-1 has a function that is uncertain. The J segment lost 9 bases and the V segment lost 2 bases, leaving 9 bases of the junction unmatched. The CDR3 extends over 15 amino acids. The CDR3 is CASSQRRDRNLPQHF. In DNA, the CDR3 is TGCGCCAGCAGTCAACGCCGGGACAGGAACCTGCCCCAGCATTTT.

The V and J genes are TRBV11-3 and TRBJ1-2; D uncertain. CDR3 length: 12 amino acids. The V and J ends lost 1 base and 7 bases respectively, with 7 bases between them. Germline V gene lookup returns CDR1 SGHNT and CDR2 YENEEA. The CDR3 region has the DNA TGTGCCAGCAGCTTAGTAGGGTTTGGCTACACCTTC. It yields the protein CASSLVGFGYTF.

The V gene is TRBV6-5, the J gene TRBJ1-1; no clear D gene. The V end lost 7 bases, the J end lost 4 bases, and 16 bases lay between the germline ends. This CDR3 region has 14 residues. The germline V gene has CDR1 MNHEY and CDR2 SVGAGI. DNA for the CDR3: TGTGCCAGCAACAACATGCAGGTGGCCACTGAAGCTTTCTTT. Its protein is CASNNMQVATEAFF.

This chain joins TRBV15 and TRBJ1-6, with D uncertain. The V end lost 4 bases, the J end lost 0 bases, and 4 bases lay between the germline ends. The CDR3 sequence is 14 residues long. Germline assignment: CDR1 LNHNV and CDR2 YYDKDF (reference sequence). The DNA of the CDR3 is TGTGCCACCAGCATTAACTCCTATAATTCACCCCTCCACTTT. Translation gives CATSINSYNSPLHF.

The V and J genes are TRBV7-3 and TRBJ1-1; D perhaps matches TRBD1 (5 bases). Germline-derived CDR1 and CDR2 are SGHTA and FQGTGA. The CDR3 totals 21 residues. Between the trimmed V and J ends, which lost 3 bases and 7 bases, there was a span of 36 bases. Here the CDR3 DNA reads TGTGCCAGCAGCTTCCAAGATGGGGGTGGCTTGTCCCGATTTGTGATCGGTGAAGCTTTCTTT. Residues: CASSFQDGGGLSRFVIGEAFF.

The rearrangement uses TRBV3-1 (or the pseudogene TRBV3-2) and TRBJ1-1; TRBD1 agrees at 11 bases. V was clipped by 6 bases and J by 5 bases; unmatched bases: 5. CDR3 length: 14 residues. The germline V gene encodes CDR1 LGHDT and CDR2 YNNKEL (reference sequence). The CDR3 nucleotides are TGTGCCAGCAGACGGGGACAGGGGGTAACTGAAGCTTTCTTT. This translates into CASRRGQGVTEAFF.

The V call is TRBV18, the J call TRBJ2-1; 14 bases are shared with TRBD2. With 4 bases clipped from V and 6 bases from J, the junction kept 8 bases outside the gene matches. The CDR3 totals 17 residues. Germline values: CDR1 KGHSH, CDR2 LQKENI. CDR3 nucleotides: TGTGCCAGCTCACTCCGCGTCGGGACTAGCGGGAGCAATGAGCAGTTCTTC. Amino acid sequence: CASSLRVGTSGSNEQFF.

The CDR3 DNA is TGCGCCAGCAGCCAAGTTTTGATTCAGCCCCAGCATTTT. The encoded protein is CASSQVLIQPQHF. The J gene is TRBJ1-5, the V gene TRBV4-1; D gene uncertain. V was shortened by 1 base and J by 6 bases, with 7 bases between the two germline ends. Germline lookup yields CDR1 MGHRA and CDR2 YSYEKL. The length of the CDR3 is 13 residues.